The next 23 T cell receptor beta chains were all read from a single sample in a study of T cell changes during pregnancy in multiple sclerosis. Data came from immunoSEQ multiplex PCR; TCRdb stores just in-frame clones and leaves some out. The sample lists approximately 88,000 clones; 90% to 95% were seen once. The sample in question was peripheral blood, obtained in the third trimester of pregnancy. Receptor source: a female donor with multiple sclerosis, enrolled in a pregnancy study.

The V gene is TRBV7-2, the J gene TRBJ2-7, with 8 positions matching TRBD2. Germline V gene sequence: CDR1 SGHTA, CDR2 FQGNSA. V dropped 5 bases and J dropped 4; count of bases not matched to a gene: 7. The CDR3 runs 14 residues. The CDR3 spells CASSLSGSFYEQYF. The CDR3 DNA reads TGTGCCAGCAGCCTCAGCGGGAGTTTTTACGAGCAGTACTTC. Looking up the rest from reference TRBV7-2 and TRBJ2-7 gives the full variable domain: GAGVSQSPSNKVTEKGKDVELRCDPISGHTALYWYRQSLGQGLEFLIYFQGNSAPDKSGLPSDRFSAERTGGSVSTLTIQRTQQEDSAVYLCASSLSGSFYEQYFGPGTRLTVT.

The chain employs TRBV19 and TRBJ2-2; D perhaps matches TRBD2 (5 bases). The CDR3 totals 17 residues. Looked up from germline, CDR1 is LNHDA and CDR2 is SQIVND (reference sequence). Deletions cut 8 bases from V and 5 bases from J, with 24 bases between. The CDR3 protein is CASAEPGRRVITGELFF. In DNA, the CDR3 is TGTGCCAGTGCAGAACCGGGCAGGCGGGTTATTACCGGGGAGCTGTTTTTT.

The J gene is TRBJ2-2, the V gene TRBV7-9; 8 nucleotides match TRBD1. Germline loops: CDR1 SEHNR, CDR2 FQNEAQ (reference sequence). The V segment lost 3 bases and the J segment 1 base; nucleotides outside the gene matches: 1. The CDR3 is made up of 15 amino acids. CDR3 residues: CASSFGQGNTGELFF. CDR3 DNA: TGTGCCAGCAGCTTCGGACAGGGGAACACCGGGGAGCTGTTTTTT.

V usage is TRBV28 and J usage is TRBJ1-5, with a possible D match to TRBD1 (5 bases). This CDR3 has 16 amino acids. Trimming left V 5 bases short and J 1 base short, with 15 bases between. Germline CDR1 and CDR2: MDHEN and SYDVKM. In DNA form, the CDR3 reads TGTGCCAGCAGTCCCCTGGGGGGTGTCAGCAATCAGCCCCAGCATTTT. It encodes CASSPLGGVSNQPQHF.

The chain joins TRBV6-5 to TRBJ2-2; D possibly corresponds to TRBD2 (6 bases). Trimming shortened V by 8 bases and J by 3 bases, and 13 bases separated the two germline ends. The length of the CDR3 is 14 residues. Germline lookup yields CDR1 MNHEY and CDR2 SVGAGI. DNA of the CDR3: TGTGCCAGCTGCCGGGGGTCGGACACCGGGGAGCTGTTTTTT. It is translated as CASCRGSDTGELFF.

This rearrangement joins TRBV9 to TRBJ2-2; 10 positions match TRBD2. CDR3 length equals 17 residues. V gave up 1 base and J gave up 0 bases; unmatched junction bases: 3. Germline loops: CDR1 SGDLS, CDR2 YYNGEE. The DNA for the CDR3 is TGTGCCAGCAGCGTAAAAGCGGGAGGGGCGAACACCGGGGAGCTGTTTTTT. Protein product: CASSVKAGGANTGELFF.

This clone was detected a few times. This rearrangement joins TRBV11-2 to TRBJ1-1; D is undetermined. The V gene's germline CDR1 is SGHAT and CDR2 FQNNGV. The CDR3 totals 14 residues. V gave up 5 bases and J gave up 1 base, with 11 bases separating them. CDR3 amino acids: CASSTTVRNTEAFF. For the CDR3, the DNA is TGTGCCAGCAGCACTACGGTTAGGAACACTGAAGCTTTCTTT.

V is TRBV19 and J is TRBJ1-5, with 10 bases fitting TRBD1. The CDR3 runs 16 residues. Germline V gene sequence: CDR1 LNHDA, CDR2 SQIVND (reference sequence). Unmatched junction bases numbered 9, after V lost 4 bases and J lost 6 bases. CDR3 loop: CASSSTGTGAIQPQHF. CDR3 sequence (DNA): TGTGCCAGTAGTAGTACCGGGACAGGGGCAATTCAGCCCCAGCATTTT.

This chain joins TRBV5-5 and TRBJ2-1, with 14 bases that match TRBD2. Germline CDR1 reads SGHKS; CDR2 reads YYEKEE (reference sequence). Trimming cost V 3 bases and J 7 bases; bases outside gene matches: 6. The CDR3 has 16 residues. As DNA, the CDR3 is TGTGCCAGCAGCTCGGCCGGGACTAGCGGGAGAAATGAGCAGTTCTTC. It specifies CASSSAGTSGRNEQFF.

CDR3 residues: CASSVALAGGGTGELFF. The CDR3 bases are TGTGCCAGCAGCGTAGCACTAGCGGGAGGGGGCACCGGGGAGCTGTTTTTT. V and J are TRBV9 and TRBJ2-2; 13 bases are a match to TRBD2. Per the germline V gene, CDR1 is SGDLS and CDR2 is YYNGEE. The trim removed 0 bases at V and 4 bases at J, leaving 3 bases unmatched. The CDR3 loop spans 17 amino acids.

The chain employs TRBV4-1 and TRBJ2-1; 9 bases line up with TRBD2. This CDR3 region has 19 residues. V shed 3 bases, J shed 4 bases, and the junction held 16 bases outside the gene matches. CDR1 is MGHRA, CDR2 YSYEKL, per germline. The DNA of the CDR3 is TGCGCCAGCAGCCACCAGTGGGGCGGGCTAGCGGGATTATACAATGAGCAGTTCTTC. Protein product: CASSHQWGGLAGLYNEQFF.

About this clone: At one end the junction does not follow the germline gene, possibly because of a read error. The chain is built from TRBV7-9 and TRBJ1-1; D possibly corresponds to TRBD1 (5 bases). Germline V gives CDR1 SEHNR, CDR2 FQNEAQ (reference sequence). CDR3 size: 13 residues. The CDR3 DNA is TGTGCCAGCAGCTTCAAGGGGAACTCTGAAGCTTTCTTT. Protein product: CASSFKGNSEAFF.

The genes are TRBV6-5 and TRBJ2-1, with 9 bases identical to TRBD1. The V segment lost 4 bases and the J segment 1 base; nucleotides outside the gene matches: 2. CDR1 is MNHEY, CDR2 SVGAGI, per germline. This CDR3 has 15 residues. The CDR3 spells CASSSTGGSYNEQFF. The CDR3 region has the DNA TGTGCCAGCAGTTCGACAGGGGGGTCCTACAATGAGCAGTTCTTC.

This chain connects TRBV6-6 to TRBJ2-7, with D possibly being TRBD2 (6 bases). Germline V gene sequence: CDR1 MNHNY, CDR2 SVGAGI (reference sequence). V lost 6 bases to trimming and J lost 5 bases, with 17 bases between them. This CDR3 spans 14 amino acids. The DNA for the CDR3 is TGTGCCAGCAGCCACCTTCAGGGCGGGAACGAGCAGTACTTC. It encodes CASSHLQGGNEQYF.

The table lists this clone with a few counts. The chain has TRBV4-1 and TRBJ1-5; maybe TRBD1 (5 bases). Trimming removed 0 bases from V and 4 bases from J, with 13 bases in between. The germline gives CDR1 MGHRA, CDR2 YSYEKL. The CDR3 covers 16 residues. CDR3 DNA sequence: TGCGCCAGCAGCCAAGAAGGAGCAGGGCGGAATCAGCCCCAGCATTTT. Its protein product is CASSQEGAGRNQPQHF.

The chain is built from TRBV29-1 and TRBJ2-1; 8 bases align to TRBD1. The CDR3 spans 13 residues. Germline V gene lookup returns CDR1 SQVTM and CDR2 ANQGSEA. The V gene end was trimmed by 4 bases and the J gene end by 6 bases; junction bases not matched to a gene: 5. Here the CDR3 DNA reads TGCAGCGTTGCCCAGGGGGCAGGCAATGAGCAGTTCTTC. The encoded protein is CSVAQGAGNEQFF.

V is TRBV27 and J is TRBJ2-3, with TRBD2 matching over 7 bases. The germline CDR1 and CDR2 sequences are MNHEY and SMNVEV (reference sequence). There are 15 residues in the CDR3. J gave up 2 bases and V 2 bases, and 4 bases lay outside the gene matches. CDR3 sequence: CASSLGLVPTDTQYF. CDR3 sequence (DNA): TGTGCCAGCAGTTTAGGACTAGTCCCCACAGATACGCAGTATTTT.

The chain joins TRBV6-1 to TRBJ2-1, with TRBD1 matching 7 bases. This CDR3 region has 14 residues. CDR1 and CDR2 from the germline V gene are MNHNS and SASEGT. V shed 4 bases, J shed 4 bases, and the junction held 4 bases outside the gene matches. The CDR3 reads CASSVGTAYNEQFF. The CDR3 DNA reads as TGTGCCAGCAGTGTTGGGACAGCATACAATGAGCAGTTCTTC.

The chain combines TRBV25-1 with TRBJ2-7; D is perhaps TRBD1 (6 bases). Trimming took off 4 bases at V and 2 bases at J, with 6 bases between the two ends. The CDR3 consists of 12 residues. Germline-derived CDR1 and CDR2 are MGHDK and SYGVNS. The CDR3 region is CASSGDTYEQYF. In DNA form, the CDR3 reads TGTGCCAGCAGTGGGGACACCTACGAGCAGTACTTC.

V usage is TRBV27 and J usage is TRBJ2-3; 8 nucleotides line up with TRBD2. The CDR3 loop spans 16 amino acids. The trim removed 6 bases at V and 0 bases at J, leaving 8 bases unmatched. From germline, CDR1 is MNHEY and CDR2 SMNVEV (reference sequence). This chain's CDR3 is CASRAGASGSTDTQYF. The CDR3 DNA is TGTGCCAGCAGAGCCGGGGCTAGCGGGAGCACAGATACGCAGTATTTT.

The chain has TRBV6-1 and TRBJ2-1; 7 bases map to TRBD2. V shed 2 bases and J 9 bases; nucleotides not matched to a gene: 7. CDR1 is MNHNS, CDR2 SASEGT, per germline. This CDR3 region has 14 residues. Here the CDR3 DNA reads TGTGCCAGCAGTGAAATTAGCGGGTTAGGTGAGCAGTTCTTC. Amino acids: CASSEISGLGEQFF.

The CDR3 DNA reads TGTGCCAGCAGCTACAGGTCTAGCTCCTACGAGCAGTACTTC. Residues: CASSYRSSSYEQYF. This chain uses TRBV6-1 with TRBJ2-7; weak D call: TRBD1 (5 bases). Trimming removed 6 bases from V and 0 bases from J, with 12 bases in between. The CDR3 totals 14 residues. Germline V gene lookup returns CDR1 MNHNS and CDR2 SASEGT.

This clone was detected once. V is TRBV19 and J is TRBJ2-2; D is unresolved. This CDR3 has 13 residues. The germline gives CDR1 LNHDA, CDR2 SQIVND (reference sequence). V lost 1 base and J lost 6, with 6 bases in between. The CDR3 region has the DNA TGTGCCAGTAGTATAGGCGTTCCCGGGGAGCTGTTTTTT. Translated: CASSIGVPGELFF.